This T cell receptor (beta chain) is drawn from a study of T-cell reconstitution after alpha-beta-depleted transplantation in children. Findings and caveats of the study: The main origin of T-cell counts and diversity one year after transplant was newly produced T cells. Reported findings indicate that, about two months after transplant, alpha-beta T cells came from several hundred expanded clones, which were derived from non-depleted graft cells.

In germline, CDR1 is SGHRS, CDR2 YFSETQ. The CDR3 has 14 amino acids. This clonotype was picked up many times. Antigen unknown. The junction departs from germline at one end; a sequencing error may be responsible. Molecular barcoding with unique molecular identifiers was used for the TCRbeta library. One entry per CDR3 protein, called by TCRdb with MiXCR from the PCR reads. Of 700,000 to 950,000 distinct CDR3 sequences listed, 15% to 20% were seen once; the top ten hold around 5%. The clonotype comes from a male patient under 18 who had a stem cell transplant for acute lymphoblastic leukemia, so the T cells may come from the graft donor. The rearrangement uses TRBV5-1 and TRBJ2-7, with 10 positions matching TRBD1. This specimen consisted of PBMCs, mostly from graft donor cells, obtained 360 days after TCRalphabeta/CD19-depleted stem cell transplant. CDR3 nucleotides: TGTGCCAGCAGTTTAGGACAGGGGGCCTACGAGCAGTACTTC. Its protein product is CASSLGQGAYEQYF. Complete variable domain (other parts from reference TRBV5-1 and TRBJ2-7): KAGVTQTPRYLIKTRGQQVTLSCSPISGHRSVSWYQQTPGQGLQFLFEYFSETQRNKGNFPGRFSGRQFSNSRSEMNVSTLELGDSALYLCASSLGQGAYEQYFGPGTRLTVT.